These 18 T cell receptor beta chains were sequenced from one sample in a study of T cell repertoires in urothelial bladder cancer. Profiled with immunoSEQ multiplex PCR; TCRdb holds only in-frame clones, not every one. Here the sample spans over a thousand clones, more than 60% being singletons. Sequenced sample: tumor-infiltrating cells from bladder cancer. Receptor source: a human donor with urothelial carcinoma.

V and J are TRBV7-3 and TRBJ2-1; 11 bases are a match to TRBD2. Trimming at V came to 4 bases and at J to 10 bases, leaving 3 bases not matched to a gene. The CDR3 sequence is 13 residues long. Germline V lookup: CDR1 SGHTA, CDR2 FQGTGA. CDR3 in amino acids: CASSSRLAGEQFF. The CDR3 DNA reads TGTGCCAGCAGCTCCAGACTAGCGGGAGAGCAGTTCTTC. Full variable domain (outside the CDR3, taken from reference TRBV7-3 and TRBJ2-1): GAGVSQTPSNKVTEKGKYVELRCDPISGHTALYWYRQSLGQGPEFLIYFQGTGAADDSGLPNDRFFAVRPEGSVSTLKIQRTERGDSAVYLCASSSRLAGEQFFGPGTRLTVL.

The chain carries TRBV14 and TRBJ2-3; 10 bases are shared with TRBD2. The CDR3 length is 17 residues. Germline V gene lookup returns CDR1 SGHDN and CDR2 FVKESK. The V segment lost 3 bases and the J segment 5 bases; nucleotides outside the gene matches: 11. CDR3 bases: TGTGCCAGCAGCCATTGGTCGAGCGGGGGGGCCGAAGATACGCAGTATTTT. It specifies CASSHWSSGGAEDTQYF.

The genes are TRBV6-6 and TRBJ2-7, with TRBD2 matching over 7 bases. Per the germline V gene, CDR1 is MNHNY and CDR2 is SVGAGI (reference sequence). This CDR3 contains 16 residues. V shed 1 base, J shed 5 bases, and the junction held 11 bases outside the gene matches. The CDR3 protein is CASSYLIGLGKNEQYF. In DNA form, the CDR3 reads TGTGCCAGCAGTTACTTGATTGGACTAGGGAAGAACGAGCAGTACTTC.

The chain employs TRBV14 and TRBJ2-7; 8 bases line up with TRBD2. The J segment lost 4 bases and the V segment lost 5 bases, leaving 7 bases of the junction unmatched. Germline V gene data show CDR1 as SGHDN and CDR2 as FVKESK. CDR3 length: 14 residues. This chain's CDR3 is CASSFGGANYEQYF. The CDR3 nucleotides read TGTGCCAGCAGCTTCGGGGGGGCCAATTACGAGCAGTACTTC.

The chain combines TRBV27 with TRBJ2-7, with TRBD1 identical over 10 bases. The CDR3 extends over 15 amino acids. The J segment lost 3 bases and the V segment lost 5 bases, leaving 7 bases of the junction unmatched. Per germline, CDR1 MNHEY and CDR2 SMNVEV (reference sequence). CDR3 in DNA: TGTGCCAGCAGTCCCGGGACAGGGGACAACTACGAGCAGTACTTC. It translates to CASSPGTGDNYEQYF.

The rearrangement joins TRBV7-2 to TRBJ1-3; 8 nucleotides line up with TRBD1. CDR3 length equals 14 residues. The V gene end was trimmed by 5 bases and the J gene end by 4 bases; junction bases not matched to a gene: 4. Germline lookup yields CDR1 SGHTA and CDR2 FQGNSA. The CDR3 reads CASSLRQGGNTIYF. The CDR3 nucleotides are TGTGCCAGCAGCCTTCGACAGGGGGGAAACACCATATATTTT.

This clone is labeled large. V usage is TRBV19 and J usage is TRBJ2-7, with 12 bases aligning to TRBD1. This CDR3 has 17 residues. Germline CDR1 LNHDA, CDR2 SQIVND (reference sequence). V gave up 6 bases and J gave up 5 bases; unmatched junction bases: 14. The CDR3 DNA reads TGTGCCAGTAGGGGTTTTGGTGGGACAGGGGGCCGCCACGAGCAGTACTTC. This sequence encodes CASRGFGGTGGRHEQYF.

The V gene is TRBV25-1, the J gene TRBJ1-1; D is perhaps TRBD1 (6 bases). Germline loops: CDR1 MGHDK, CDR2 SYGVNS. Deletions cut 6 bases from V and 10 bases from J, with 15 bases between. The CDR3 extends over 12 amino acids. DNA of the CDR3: TGTGCCAGCAGATTATCCGAACAGGGAGCTTTCTTT. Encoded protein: CASRLSEQGAFF.

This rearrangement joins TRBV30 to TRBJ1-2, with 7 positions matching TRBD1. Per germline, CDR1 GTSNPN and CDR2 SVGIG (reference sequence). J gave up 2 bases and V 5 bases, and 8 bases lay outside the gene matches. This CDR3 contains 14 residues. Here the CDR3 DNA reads TGTGCCTGGCGAAGGGTGGGACAGAACTATGGCTACACCTTC. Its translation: CAWRRVGQNYGYTF.

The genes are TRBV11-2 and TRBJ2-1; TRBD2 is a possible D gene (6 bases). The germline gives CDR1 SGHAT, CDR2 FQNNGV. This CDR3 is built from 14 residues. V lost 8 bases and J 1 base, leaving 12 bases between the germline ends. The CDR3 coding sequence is TGTGCCAGCCGCGGGGATGGGTCCTACAATGAGCAGTTCTTC. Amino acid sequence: CASRGDGSYNEQFF.

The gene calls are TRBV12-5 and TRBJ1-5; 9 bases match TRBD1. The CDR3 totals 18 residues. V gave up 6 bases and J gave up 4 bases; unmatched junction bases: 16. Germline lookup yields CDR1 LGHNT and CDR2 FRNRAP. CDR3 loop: CASGAWTGTGWPNQPQHF. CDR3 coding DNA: TGTGCTAGTGGGGCTTGGACCGGGACAGGGTGGCCGAATCAGCCCCAGCATTTT.

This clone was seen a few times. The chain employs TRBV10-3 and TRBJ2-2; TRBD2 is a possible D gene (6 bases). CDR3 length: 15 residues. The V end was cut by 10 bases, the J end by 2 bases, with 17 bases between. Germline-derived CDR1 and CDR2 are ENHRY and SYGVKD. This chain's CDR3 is CATAGIAANTGELFF. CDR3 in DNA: TGTGCCACGGCTGGGATAGCGGCAAACACCGGGGAGCTGTTTTTT.

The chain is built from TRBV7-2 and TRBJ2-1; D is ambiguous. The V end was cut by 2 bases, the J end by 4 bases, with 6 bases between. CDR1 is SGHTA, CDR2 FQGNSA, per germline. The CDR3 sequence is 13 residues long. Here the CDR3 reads CASSLQLYNEQFF. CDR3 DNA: TGTGCCAGCAGCTTACAATTATACAATGAGCAGTTCTTC.

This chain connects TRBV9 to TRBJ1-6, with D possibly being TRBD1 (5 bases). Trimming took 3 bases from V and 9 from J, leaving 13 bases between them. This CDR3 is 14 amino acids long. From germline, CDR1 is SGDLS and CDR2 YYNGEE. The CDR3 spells CASSAQQVGSPLHF. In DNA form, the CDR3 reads TGTGCCAGCAGCGCCCAACAGGTTGGTTCACCCCTCCACTTT.

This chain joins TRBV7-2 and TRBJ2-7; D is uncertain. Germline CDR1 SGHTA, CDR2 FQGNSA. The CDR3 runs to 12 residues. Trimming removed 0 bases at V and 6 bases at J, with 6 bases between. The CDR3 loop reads CASSLARREQYF. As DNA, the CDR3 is TGTGCCAGCAGCTTAGCTCGGCGCGAGCAGTACTTC.

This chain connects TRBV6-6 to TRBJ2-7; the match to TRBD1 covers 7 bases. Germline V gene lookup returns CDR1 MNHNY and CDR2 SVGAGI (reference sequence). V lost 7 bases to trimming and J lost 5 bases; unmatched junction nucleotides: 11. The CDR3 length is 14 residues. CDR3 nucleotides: TGTGCCAGCACCGGGACAGAGCCCTCGAACGAGCAGTACTTC. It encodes CASTGTEPSNEQYF.

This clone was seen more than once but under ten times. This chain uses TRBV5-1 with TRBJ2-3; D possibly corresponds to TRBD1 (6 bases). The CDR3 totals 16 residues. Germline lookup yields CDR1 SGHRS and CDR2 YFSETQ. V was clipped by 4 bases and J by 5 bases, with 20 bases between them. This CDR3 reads CASSTGQGRQIDTQYF. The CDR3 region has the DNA TGCGCCAGCAGCACGGGACAAGGGCGGCAAATAGATACGCAGTATTTT.

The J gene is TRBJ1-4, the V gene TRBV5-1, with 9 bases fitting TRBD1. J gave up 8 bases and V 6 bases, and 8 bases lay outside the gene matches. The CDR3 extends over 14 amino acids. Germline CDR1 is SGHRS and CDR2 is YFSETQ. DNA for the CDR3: TGCGCCAGCACTTCCGGGACAGGGCCGGAAAAACTGTTTTTT. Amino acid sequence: CASTSGTGPEKLFF.